The 19 T cell receptor beta chains given below trace back to one sample, sequenced in a study of cytomegalovirus exposure and HLA in healthy donors. Vbeta (60) and Jbeta (13) primers were used in the PCR. Data came from immunoSEQ multiplex PCR; TCRdb stores just in-frame clones and leaves some out. The sample holds about 130,000 clones; under 90% are singletons and the top ten take approximately 4%. The sequenced material came from PBMCs. Receptor source: a woman in her thirties or forties in good health and CMV-seronegative.

The chain recombines TRBV27 with TRBJ2-1, with 9 bases lining up with TRBD2. In germline, CDR1 is MNHEY, CDR2 SMNVEV (reference sequence). CDR3 size: 13 residues. Trimming took 8 bases from V and 5 from J; bases not matched to a gene: 4. In DNA, the CDR3 is TGTGCCAGCCCGGGACTAGCCAACAATGAGCAGTTCTTC. Its protein is CASPGLANNEQFF.

This chain joins TRBV29-1 and TRBJ1-1, with D perhaps TRBD1 (6 bases). The CDR3 runs to 13 residues. Germline V gives CDR1 SQVTM, CDR2 ANQGSEA. V was cut by 4 bases and J by 3 bases, with 12 bases left in between. The CDR3 bases are TGCAGCGTTGGAGGGGGATCGGACACTGAAGCTTTCTTT. Translation gives CSVGGGSDTEAFF.

This chain links TRBV10-3 with TRBJ1-6, with D possibly TRBD1 on 5 matching bases. There are 16 residues in the CDR3. The germline V gene encodes CDR1 ENHRY and CDR2 SYGVKD. The V and J ends lost 4 bases and 8 bases respectively, with 18 bases between them. In nucleotides, the CDR3 is TGTGCCATCAGTGGGGAGCGGGGCAGGGTGGATTCACCCCTCCACTTT. Protein product: CAISGERGRVDSPLHF.

V usage is TRBV7-8 and J usage is TRBJ1-1, with D tentatively TRBD1 (5 bases). CDR1 and CDR2 from the germline V gene are SGHVS and FQNEAQ. This CDR3 is 16 amino acids long. Between the trimmed V and J ends, which lost 0 bases and 5 bases, there was a span of 16 bases. The CDR3 nucleotides read TGTGCCAGCAGCTTAGCGGGGCCCACGATGCCGACTGAAGCTTTCTTT. Amino acids: CASSLAGPTMPTEAFF.

J is TRBJ2-2 and V is TRBV14; no reliable D call. The CDR3 is 14 amino acids. In germline, CDR1 is SGHDN, CDR2 FVKESK. V shed 1 base and J shed 1 base, with 4 bases lying between them. Here the CDR3 reads CASSQVRNTGELFF. CDR3 bases: TGTGCCAGCAGCCAAGTTAGGAACACCGGGGAGCTGTTTTTT.

The chain combines TRBV19 with TRBJ1-5; 9 bases map to TRBD1. The CDR3 sequence is 13 residues long. Germline lookup yields CDR1 LNHDA and CDR2 SQIVND (reference sequence). Trimming cost V 6 bases and J 5 bases; bases outside gene matches: 2. CDR3: CASRGQGDQPQHF. The CDR3 DNA reads as TGTGCCAGTAGGGGACAGGGTGATCAGCCCCAGCATTTT.

V gene TRBV7-2 combines with J gene TRBJ2-5, with D maybe TRBD2 (5 bases). V shed 0 bases and J shed 4 bases, with 6 bases lying between them. This CDR3 contains 13 residues. Germline loops: CDR1 SGHTA, CDR2 FQGNSA. The CDR3 here is CASSLAGRETQYF. Written as DNA, the CDR3 is TGTGCCAGCAGCTTAGCGGGGAGAGAGACCCAGTACTTC. Full variable domain (rest looked up from reference TRBV7-2 and TRBJ2-5): GAGVSQSPSNKVTEKGKDVELRCDPISGHTALYWYRQSLGQGLEFLIYFQGNSAPDKSGLPSDRFSAERTGGSVSTLTIQRTQQEDSAVYLCASSLAGRETQYFGPGTRLLVL.

The chain couples TRBV9 to TRBJ2-3; 12 positions agree with TRBD2. The germline gives CDR1 SGDLS, CDR2 YYNGEE. The CDR3 runs 17 residues. Trimming took 0 bases from V and 6 from J; bases not matched to a gene: 8. CDR3 in DNA: TGTGCCAGCAGCGTAGCCCTAGCGGGGGGGCCTGGGGATACGCAGTATTTT. Its protein is CASSVALAGGPGDTQYF. The variable domain in full, completed from reference TRBV9 and TRBJ2-3, reads DSGVTQTPKHLITATGQRVTLRCSPRSGDLSVYWYQQSLDQGLQFLIQYYNGEERAKGNILERFSAQQFPDLHSELNLSSLELGDSALYFCASSVALAGGPGDTQYFGPGTRLTVL.

This chain's CDR3 is CASSISPDRVQPQHF. CDR3 DNA sequence: TGTGCCAGTAGTATTTCCCCCGACAGGGTTCAGCCCCAGCATTTT. The V and J genes are TRBV19 and TRBJ1-5; the match to TRBD1 covers 7 bases. Germline assignment: CDR1 LNHDA and CDR2 SQIVND (reference sequence). The V and J ends lost 3 bases and 6 bases, in that order; junction bases with no gene match: 8. This CDR3 spans 15 amino acids.

This clone turned up a few times. The chain has TRBV19 and TRBJ1-2, with TRBD1 matching 7 bases. The CDR3 extends over 13 amino acids. The ends lost 6 bases at V and 6 bases at J; junction bases unmatched: 7. Germline V gives CDR1 LNHDA, CDR2 SQIVND (reference sequence). Here the CDR3 DNA reads TGTGCCAGTAGCCTACAGGGGAAAGATGGCTACACCTTC. Protein product: CASSLQGKDGYTF.

The rearrangement uses TRBV2 and TRBJ2-2; D uncertain. CDR1 is SNHLY and CDR2 is FYNNEI in the germline V gene. The CDR3 covers 13 residues. V was trimmed by 2 bases and J by 11 bases, leaving 12 bases between them. CDR3 protein: CASSETGRRELFF. In DNA form, the CDR3 reads TGTGCCAGCAGTGAAACCGGTCGCCGCGAGCTGTTTTTT.

This chain joins TRBV5-1 and TRBJ1-2; D is unclear. The germline V gene has CDR1 SGHRS and CDR2 YFSETQ. The V end was cut by 0 bases, the J end by 3 bases, with 9 bases between. This CDR3 has 14 amino acids. Here the CDR3 DNA reads TGCGCCAGCAGCTTGGGGCCTGATGACTATGGCTACACCTTC. This translates into CASSLGPDDYGYTF.

This clone was observed a handful of times. The chain recombines TRBV4-1 with TRBJ1-2; D is uncertain. This CDR3 region has 15 residues. Germline V lookup: CDR1 MGHRA, CDR2 YSYEKL. Trimming removed 2 bases from V and 0 bases from J, with 10 bases in between. In nucleotides, the CDR3 is TGCGCCAGCAGCCAAAGTCCCGACTCTAACTATGGCTACACCTTC. Translated, it gives CASSQSPDSNYGYTF.

This clone was recorded once. Other DNA sequences from this sample encode an identical CDR3 as well. The V and J genes are TRBV19 and TRBJ1-6, with D possibly matching TRBD1 (5 bases). The CDR3 totals 14 residues. From germline, CDR1 is LNHDA and CDR2 SQIVND (reference sequence). V was shortened by 5 bases and J by 6 bases, with 11 bases between the two germline ends. The CDR3 nucleotides are TGTGCCAGTAGTTTGCAGGGTGGTAATTCACCCCTCCACTTT. Translation: CASSLQGGNSPLHF. Filled out from reference TRBV19 and TRBJ1-6, the complete variable domain reads DGGITQSPKYLFRKEGQNVTLSCEQNLNHDAMYWYRQDPGQGLRLIYYSQIVNDFQKGDIAEGYSVSREKKESFPLTVTSAQKNPTAFYLCASSLQGGNSPLHFGNGTRLTVT.

The chain links TRBV7-9 to TRBJ1-6, with TRBD1 as a possible D gene (5 bases). Trimming left V 1 base short and J 10 bases short, with 20 bases between. The length of the CDR3 is 17 residues. Looked up from germline, CDR1 is SEHNR and CDR2 is FQNEAQ (reference sequence). This CDR3 reads CASSLVGSGSGGSPLHF. The CDR3 nucleotides are TGTGCCAGCAGCTTAGTAGGTTCGGGCTCTGGGGGGTCACCCCTCCACTTT.

This clone has only one observation. V usage is TRBV15 and J usage is TRBJ2-1, with TRBD2 identical over 10 bases. CDR3 length equals 17 residues. Germline assignment: CDR1 LNHNV and CDR2 YYDKDF (reference sequence). Germline trimming cut 4 bases from V and 4 bases from J; bases unmatched to any gene: 10. CDR3 region: CATSNSWTSGNYNEQFF. The DNA of the CDR3 is TGTGCCACCAGCAACTCTTGGACTAGCGGAAATTACAATGAGCAGTTCTTC. The full variable domain, completed using reference TRBV15 and TRBJ2-1, is DAMVIQNPRYQVTQFGKPVTLSCSQTLNHNVMYWYQQKSSQAPKLLFHYYDKDFNNEADTPDNFQSRRPNTSFCFLDIRSPGLGDTAMYLCATSNSWTSGNYNEQFFGPGTRLTVL.

The rearrangement joins TRBV6-4 to TRBJ2-3; 9 nucleotides align to TRBD2. The germline V gene encodes CDR1 MRHNA and CDR2 SNTAGT. CDR3 length equals 16 residues. With 3 bases clipped from V and 8 bases from J, the junction kept 12 bases outside the gene matches. The CDR3 DNA follows: TGTGCCAGCAGTGAGTCTCCTCTAGCGGGGAAATCTACGCAGTATTTT. Its translation is CASSESPLAGKSTQYF.

The J gene is TRBJ1-2, the V gene TRBV4-1; 9 bases are shared with TRBD1. The CDR3 consists of 13 residues. Germline V lookup: CDR1 MGHRA, CDR2 YSYEKL. Trimming cost V 4 bases and J 4 bases; bases outside gene matches: 1. Here the CDR3 reads CASSLTGGYGYTF. Here the CDR3 DNA reads TGCGCCAGCAGCCTGACAGGGGGCTATGGCTACACCTTC.

This chain joins TRBV5-1 and TRBJ1-1, with D possibly TRBD1 on 5 matching bases. Per germline, CDR1 SGHRS and CDR2 YFSETQ. Trimming removed 1 base at V and 5 bases at J, with 21 bases between. The CDR3 extends over 17 amino acids. The CDR3 spells CASSLIGGAQGVTEAFF. CDR3 bases: TGCGCCAGCAGCTTGATCGGTGGGGCCCAGGGTGTGACTGAAGCTTTCTTT.